Listed below are T cell receptor beta chains from one sample, sequenced in a study of CD8 T cells in ankylosing spondylitis. A single record per CDR3 protein comes from TCRdb applying MiXCR to the 5' RACE reads. The sample lists 200,000 to 250,000 distinct CDR3 sequences; 7% to 10% were seen once. The material sequenced was blood, either unsorted or a sorted T cell fraction (not recorded which). Receptors were obtained from a female donor with ankylosing spondylitis or in good health (not recorded which). The CDR3 runs from the conserved cysteine through the conserved F or W. D genes are given only for firm matches. Size is omitted from some rows. Given values are once, few, many or a class for expanded clones.

v_call,j_call,d_call,clone_size,cdr3_aa
TRBV15,TRBJ2-7,TRBD2,few,CATSRGGRDEQYF
TRBV29-1,TRBJ1-2,TRBD1,few,CSVEGTGGRNYGYTF
TRBV12-3/TRBV12-4,TRBJ2-4,TRBD1,many,CASSDRGLAKNIQYF
TRBV10-3,TRBJ1-5,NA,many,CAIRESNQPQHF
TRBV19,TRBJ2-1,NA,few,CASSEDLKSYNEQFF
TRBV11-2,TRBJ1-1,NA,NA,CASSLFGGSAGTEAFF
TRBV7-2,TRBJ2-1,TRBD2,many,CASRSTSGGINEQFF
TRBV5-1,TRBJ2-1,NA,many,CASSDDTSSYNEQFF
TRBV5-5,TRBJ2-1,NA,many,CASSLREGEQFF
TRBV6-4,TRBJ2-1,NA,many,CASSDEFGRDNEQFF
TRBV5-1,TRBJ2-7,NA,many,CASTTQNSYEQYF
TRBV20-1,TRBJ1-2,NA,many,CSAPLRGRENYGYTF
TRBV4-3,TRBJ2-2,TRBD2,NA,CASSQENSGSFTAEELFF
TRBV20-1,TRBJ2-1,TRBD2,NA,CSARDDRTSGLEQFF
TRBV20-1,TRBJ1-5,TRBD1,many,CSARDGTVVNQPQHF
TRBV20-1,TRBJ2-7,NA,many,CSAPDSYEQYF
TRBV6-5,TRBJ2-1,TRBD2,many,CASSYSGGRTGNEQFF
TRBV23-1,TRBJ1-2,NA,many,CASSLHEGTEIDYCGYTF
TRBV29-1,TRBJ2-7,TRBD2,many,CSVKTGLAGTYEQYF
TRBV5-1,TRBJ2-7,TRBD2,many,CASSWDGSVAGYEQYF
TRBV4-2,TRBJ2-7,NA,many,CASSPSGVSSYEQYF
TRBV7-9,TRBJ2-1,NA,many,CASSLDYNAYNEQFF
TRBV20-1,TRBJ1-1,NA,many,CSARDEAEAFF
TRBV20-1,TRBJ2-1,TRBD2,many,CSADGLAGGNNEQFF
TRBV20-1,TRBJ2-2,NA,many,CSATPSARVNTGELFF
TRBV29-1,TRBJ2-1,NA,many,CSVERGEQFF
TRBV5-1,TRBJ1-4,NA,many,CASSPPGQHEKLFF
TRBV11-2,TRBJ2-5,TRBD2,NA,CASSHGEGLRYTETQYF
TRBV6-2/TRBV6-3,TRBJ2-2,NA,many,CASSQTESGELFF
TRBV5-1,TRBJ2-7,TRBD1,many,CASSLVGTGGSEQYF
TRBV29-1,TRBJ2-1,NA,NA,CSVEGGLSYNEQFF
TRBV7-2,TRBJ2-5,NA,many,CASSLGLSGYQETQYF
TRBV6-1,TRBJ2-7,NA,many,CASSRQGTYEQYF
TRBV30,TRBJ2-7,NA,many,CAWSGGASRSYEQYF
TRBV7-9,TRBJ2-1,TRBD2,many,CASSSLAGGYYNEQFF
TRBV10-3,TRBJ2-5,TRBD1,many,CAISESRDRMETQYF
TRBV20-1,TRBJ2-3,NA,many,CCARDQAGSGYTDTQYF
TRBV2,TRBJ1-2,NA,many,CASSERNYGYTF
TRBV15,TRBJ2-1,TRBD2,many,CATSREAGGNPDEQFF
TRBV30,TRBJ1-1,NA,few,CASEGGANTEAFF
TRBV6-5,TRBJ2-7,NA,many,CASSYGVRSSYEQYF
TRBV11-3,TRBJ2-2,TRBD2,many,CASRPTSGTGELFF
TRBV7-2,TRBJ2-1,NA,many,CASSLAVRGSQKNEQFF
TRBV11-2,TRBJ2-5,NA,NA,CASSFTKMEETQYF
TRBV5-1,TRBJ2-1,TRBD2,many,CASSLAPTGLAGNEQFF
TRBV20-1,TRBJ2-1,TRBD2,many,CSVQGEGSYNEQFF
TRBV20-1,TRBJ2-3,TRBD2,many,CSATGGLSLTDTQYF
TRBV29-1,TRBJ2-5,NA,many,CSVAVAGEETQYF
TRBV7-2,TRBJ2-7,NA,many,CASSLSVEQYF
TRBV28,TRBJ1-3,TRBD1,many,CASSPRTGTGNTIYF
TRBV30,TRBJ1-4,TRBD1,many,CAWQTGFDEKLFF
TRBV10-2,TRBJ2-2,TRBD2,many,CASREYSGPTGELFF
TRBV27,TRBJ2-7,NA,many,CASSLRVGYEQYF
TRBV20-1,TRBJ2-5,TRBD2,many,CSAAGGRASVQETQYF
TRBV5-1,TRBJ2-5,NA,many,CASSSPGYQETQYF
TRBV5-1,TRBJ2-2,NA,many,CASSSSLALGTGELFF
TRBV4-3,TRBJ2-7,NA,many,CASSQDAHKEAGYEQYF
TRBV5-1,TRBJ2-7,TRBD1,many,CASRGQGSSYEQYF
TRBV29-1,TRBJ1-1,NA,many,CSVEDPRREAFF